This T cell receptor beta chain was found in a study of shared clonotypes between healthy human individuals. Produced via immunoSEQ multiplex PCR; TCRdb's table is partial and in-frame only. In the table there are millions of clones, around 90% of which are singletons. With 3 bases removed from V and 9 bases from J, the gap between germline ends came to 12 bases. Germline CDR1 and CDR2: GTSNPN and SVGIG (reference sequence). The CDR3 consists of 12 residues. Overall study findings and caveats: Some clonotypes were shared by all four sorted-subset donors, while others were not shared. The non-shared ones had lower generation probabilities than the shared ones. Rarefaction revealed incomplete sorted-subset sequencing despite large depth. Sampling included only blood; tissue repertoires likely differ.

For this clone: The antigen is unknown.

The origin of this receptor is a man younger than 35 in good health. The chain combines TRBV30 with TRBJ2-1, with D maybe TRBD2 (5 bases). The material sequenced was naive CD4+ T cells sorted from blood. This sample's subset: CD45RA+ positively selected. CDR3 in DNA: TGTGCCTGGAGCCCCTATGAGGGTGAGCAGTTCTTC. As protein: CAWSPYEGEQFF.